These 14 T cell receptor beta chains came from one sample sequenced in a study of patients and donors after allogeneic stem cell transplantation. TCRdb re-derived calls from the RT-PCR reads in MiXCR, one entry per CDR3 protein. The sample lists hundreds of thousands of distinct CDR3 sequences, around 16% occurring once. Sequencing input: blood, either unsorted or a sorted T cell fraction (not recorded which). These receptors were collected from a human donor who was either an allogeneic HSCT recipient or a stem cell or donor lymphocyte infusion donor (not recorded which). It is not recorded whose cells these are; they may come from a transplant donor.

The chain recombines TRBV29-1 with TRBJ1-4, with a tentative D call TRBD1 (6 bases). V was pared by 3 bases and J by 5 bases, with 16 bases between. The CDR3 covers 15 residues. CDR1 SQVTM and CDR2 ANQGSEA come from the germline V gene. The CDR3 loop reads CSVEEQGGRNEKLFF. The CDR3 DNA reads as TGCAGCGTTGAGGAACAGGGAGGGCGGAATGAAAAACTGTTTTTT.

This clonotype was seen only a few times. CDR3 loop: CSALHVGRNSNQPQHF. The CDR3 DNA reads TGCAGTGCTCTGCATGTGGGCAGAAATAGCAATCAGCCCCAGCATTTT. The V gene is TRBV20-1, the J gene TRBJ1-5; D call uncertain. The germline V gene has CDR1 DFQATT and CDR2 SNEGSKA (reference sequence). The CDR3 is 16 residues long. V was clipped by 5 bases and J by 0 bases, with 17 bases between them.

This clonotype occurred a few times. The rearrangement links TRBV6-7 to TRBJ2-3; D is uncertain. TRBV6-7 is recorded as an ORF, its role being uncertain. The V end lost 6 bases, the J end lost 4 bases, and 11 bases lay between the germline ends. There are 13 residues in the CDR3. The CDR3 region is CASSDIDADTQYF. The CDR3 DNA is TGTGCCAGCAGCGACATCGACGCAGATACGCAGTATTTT.

This clonotype has only a few counts. The chain couples TRBV5-1 to TRBJ1-6, with TRBD1 matching over 7 bases. Looked up from germline, CDR1 is SGHRS and CDR2 is YFSETQ. V gave up 4 bases and J gave up 4 bases; unmatched junction bases: 2. The CDR3 consists of 14 residues. Here the CDR3 DNA reads TGCGCCAGCAGCAACAGGGGATATAATTCACCCCTCCACTTT. This translates into CASSNRGYNSPLHF.

This clonotype has more than one count but fewer than ten. The V gene is TRBV6-1, the J gene TRBJ1-2, with a tentative D call TRBD1 (6 bases). CDR3 length: 13 amino acids. The V and J ends lost 2 bases and 4 bases respectively, with 8 bases between them. Germline V gene sequence: CDR1 MNHNS, CDR2 SASEGT. The CDR3 loop is CASSETGFYGYTF. In nucleotides, the CDR3 is TGTGCCAGCAGTGAAACAGGGTTCTATGGCTACACCTTC.

This clonotype was seen at least ten times. This chain joins TRBV20-1 and TRBJ1-5, with D unresolved. Trimming took 5 bases from V and 0 from J, leaving 14 bases between them. Germline CDR1 and CDR2: DFQATT and SNEGSKA (reference sequence). There are 15 residues in the CDR3. This CDR3 is CSAGTRLNSNQPQHF. The CDR3 coding sequence is TGCAGTGCTGGCACCCGGTTAAATAGCAATCAGCCCCAGCATTTT.

The V and J genes are TRBV3-1 and TRBJ2-3; D unresolved. This CDR3 spans 15 amino acids. V lost 6 bases, J lost 0 bases, and 13 bases lay in between. CDR1 LGHDT and CDR2 YNNKEL come from the germline V gene (reference sequence). As DNA, the CDR3 is TGTGCCAGCAGTCACGACAAAACTAGCACAGATACGCAGTATTTT. This encodes CASSHDKTSTDTQYF.

This clonotype came up a few times. The chain recombines TRBV7-9 with TRBJ2-7; D is unclear. The CDR3 is made up of 12 amino acids. Germline V gene lookup returns CDR1 SEHNR and CDR2 FQNEAQ (reference sequence). V lost 3 bases and J 7 bases, leaving 10 bases between the germline ends. CDR3: CASSFALEEQYF. CDR3 nucleotides: TGTGCCAGCAGCTTCGCTCTGGAGGAGCAGTACTTC.

The sample holds many counts of this clonotype. This chain links TRBV7-9 with TRBJ2-2; either TRBD1 or TRBD2 may supply D (5 bases each). Deletions cut 5 bases from V and 4 bases from J, with 8 bases between. The germline V gene has CDR1 SEHNR and CDR2 FQNEAQ (reference sequence). The CDR3 consists of 13 residues. This chain's CDR3 is CASSRDPTGELFF. The CDR3 DNA reads as TGTGCCAGCAGCCGGGACCCCACCGGGGAGCTGTTTTTT.

This clonotype has a handful of counts. The chain combines TRBV4-3 with TRBJ2-5; TRBD2 matches at 12 bases. Germline assignment: CDR1 LGHNA and CDR2 YSLEER. J lost 0 bases, V lost 4 bases, and 6 bases had no gene match. There are 17 residues in the CDR3. CDR3 in DNA: TGCGCCAGCAGCCCCGGACTAGCGGGACTGTACCAAGAGACCCAGTACTTC. As protein: CASSPGLAGLYQETQYF.

This clonotype occurred many times. This chain links TRBV12-3 or TRBV12-4 with TRBJ2-2; D is uncertain. The CDR3 is 12 residues long. With 5 bases removed from V and 7 bases from J, the gap between germline ends came to 8 bases. The chain's CDR3 is CASSGPGGELFF. CDR3 coding DNA: TGTGCCAGCAGTGGCCCCGGCGGGGAGCTGTTTTTT.

V is TRBV27 and J is TRBJ2-1, with D maybe TRBD2 (6 bases). The CDR3 has 16 amino acids. The V end was cut by 5 bases, the J end by 5 bases, with 19 bases between. CDR1 is MNHEY and CDR2 is SMNVEV in the germline V gene (reference sequence). The CDR3 DNA reads as TGTGCCAGCAGTCGTCCCGTTTTGGGCGGGAACAATGAGCAGTTCTTC. Translating gives CASSRPVLGGNNEQFF.

CDR3 coding DNA: TGCAGTGCTAGTACCTCGGACTCCCCCACAGATACGCAGTATTTT. It yields the protein CSASTSDSPTDTQYF. The chain couples TRBV20-1 to TRBJ2-3; possible D gene TRBD2, 5 bases. This CDR3 region has 15 residues. Trimming stripped 3 bases from V and 2 bases from J, with 15 bases between. Germline CDR1 reads DFQATT; CDR2 reads SNEGSKA (reference sequence).

A few counts support this clonotype. V gene TRBV6-6 combines with J gene TRBJ2-1; no definite D call. This CDR3 comprises 13 residues. CDR1 is MNHNY, CDR2 SVGAGI, per germline (reference sequence). Trimming cost V 7 bases and J 2 bases, with 9 bases left between them. CDR3 region: CASNTATYNEQFF. For the CDR3, the DNA is TGTGCCAGCAATACGGCTACCTACAATGAGCAGTTCTTC.